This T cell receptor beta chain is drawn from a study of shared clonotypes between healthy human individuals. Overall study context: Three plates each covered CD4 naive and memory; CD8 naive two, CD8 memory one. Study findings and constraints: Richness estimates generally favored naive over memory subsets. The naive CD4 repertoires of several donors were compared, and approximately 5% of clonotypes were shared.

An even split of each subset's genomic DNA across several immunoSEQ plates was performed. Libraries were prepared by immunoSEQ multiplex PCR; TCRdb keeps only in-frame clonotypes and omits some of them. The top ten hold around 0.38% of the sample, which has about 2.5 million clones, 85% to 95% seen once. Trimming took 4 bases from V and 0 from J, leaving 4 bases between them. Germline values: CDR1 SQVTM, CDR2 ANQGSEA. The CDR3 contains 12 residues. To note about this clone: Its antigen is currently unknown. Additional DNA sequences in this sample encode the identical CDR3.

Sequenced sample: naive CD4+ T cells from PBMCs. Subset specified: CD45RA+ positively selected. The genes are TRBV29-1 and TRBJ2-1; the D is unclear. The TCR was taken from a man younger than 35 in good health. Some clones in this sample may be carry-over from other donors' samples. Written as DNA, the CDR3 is TGCAGCGTTGGGCGCTCCTACAATGAGCAGTTCTTC. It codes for CSVGRSYNEQFF.